This T cell receptor (beta chain) originates from a study of cytomegalovirus exposure and HLA in healthy donors. General observations from the study: High sensitivity and specificity were reportedly achieved when the classifier diagnosed cytomegalovirus status.

The donors formed part of the roughly 120-subject validation cohort, distinct from the roughly 730-subject first cohort. Libraries were prepared by immunoSEQ multiplex PCR; TCRdb keeps only in-frame clonotypes and omits some of them. The table shows 150,000 to 200,000 clones, with 85% to 90% occurring only once. With respect to this clone: Its cognate antigen is unknown.

Sequencing was carried out using PBMCs. This clonotype was sampled from a woman aged 25 to 39 in good health and CMV-seronegative.

CDR3 bases: TGTGCCAGCAGCTTCGGCGGGACAGGGAGAAATGAGCAGTTCTTC. Translated, it gives CASSFGGTGRNEQFF. The rearrangement links TRBV7-8 to TRBJ2-1; the match to TRBD1 covers 9 bases. Germline assignment: CDR1 SGHVS and CDR2 FQNEAQ. The V segment lost 3 bases and the J segment 7 bases; nucleotides outside the gene matches: 7. CDR3 size: 15 residues.